A single sample is the source of the 3 T cell receptor beta chains below, sequenced in a study of cytomegalovirus exposure and HLA in healthy donors. The PCR used 60 Vbeta and 13 Jbeta primers. Measured with immunoSEQ multiplex PCR; TCRdb has only the in-frame clones, and not every one. The repertoire holds roughly 57,000 clones, with 82% as singletons. Source material: PBMCs. Receptors were obtained from a man aged 45-65 years in good health and CMV-seronegative.

The gene calls are TRBV5-6 and TRBJ2-7; 10 bases fit TRBD1. The CDR3 is 16 amino acids. Looked up from germline, CDR1 is SGHDT and CDR2 is YYEEEE. Germline trimming cut 2 bases from V and 1 base from J; bases unmatched to any gene: 6. In DNA, the CDR3 is TGTGCCAGCAGCTTTGGGGGGGGACAGGGGTCCTACGAGCAGTACTTC. Protein sequence: CASSFGGGQGSYEQYF.

This clone has just one count. The CDR3 DNA sequence: TGTGCCAGCAGACCCAGGGGCACCGGGGAGCTGTTTTTT. It is translated as CASRPRGTGELFF. This sequence joins TRBV6-5 and TRBJ2-2; tentative D call: TRBD1 (6 bases). There are 13 residues in the CDR3. Germline V gives CDR1 MNHEY, CDR2 SVGAGI. V was cut by 6 bases and J by 4 bases, with 9 bases left in between.

The V gene is TRBV28, the J gene TRBJ1-5; 9 bases match TRBD1. The V segment lost 6 bases and the J segment 6 bases; nucleotides outside the gene matches: 18. The CDR3 is 18 residues long. Germline CDR1 and CDR2: MDHEN and SYDVKM. The CDR3 nucleotides read TGTGCCAGCAGCCTCTACAAAATGACAGGGGGTTACCCTCAGCCCCAGCATTTT. The encoded protein is CASSLYKMTGGYPQPQHF.